This T cell receptor beta chain originates from a study of shared clonotypes between healthy human individuals. All participating donors were Caucasian adults from Nashville, Tennessee. The data were produced by immunoSEQ multiplex PCR, yet TCRdb's version contains in-frame clones alone and is incomplete. This table has roughly 2,300,000 clones, about nine tenths appearing once. On this clone: What it binds is unknown.

The study's findings and limits: Naive subsets generally had larger estimated richness than memory subsets. Generation probability values for non-shared clonotypes were lower than those for clonotypes shared by all four donors.

The TCR originated in a man between 18 and 35 years old in good health. Some clones in this sample may be carry-over from other donors' samples. The specimen was naive CD4+ T cells from PBMCs. Subset in this sample: CD45RA+ positively selected.

The CDR3 protein is CASGLTTGGWYNEQFF. As DNA, the CDR3 is TGTGCTAGTGGTTTGACAACAGGGGGCTGGTACAATGAGCAGTTCTTC. V usage is TRBV12-5 and J usage is TRBJ2-1; 9 positions match TRBD1. Germline V gene sequence: CDR1 LGHNT, CDR2 FRNRAP. The CDR3 extends over 16 amino acids. With V trimmed by 2 bases and J by 4 bases, 6 bases remained unmatched.